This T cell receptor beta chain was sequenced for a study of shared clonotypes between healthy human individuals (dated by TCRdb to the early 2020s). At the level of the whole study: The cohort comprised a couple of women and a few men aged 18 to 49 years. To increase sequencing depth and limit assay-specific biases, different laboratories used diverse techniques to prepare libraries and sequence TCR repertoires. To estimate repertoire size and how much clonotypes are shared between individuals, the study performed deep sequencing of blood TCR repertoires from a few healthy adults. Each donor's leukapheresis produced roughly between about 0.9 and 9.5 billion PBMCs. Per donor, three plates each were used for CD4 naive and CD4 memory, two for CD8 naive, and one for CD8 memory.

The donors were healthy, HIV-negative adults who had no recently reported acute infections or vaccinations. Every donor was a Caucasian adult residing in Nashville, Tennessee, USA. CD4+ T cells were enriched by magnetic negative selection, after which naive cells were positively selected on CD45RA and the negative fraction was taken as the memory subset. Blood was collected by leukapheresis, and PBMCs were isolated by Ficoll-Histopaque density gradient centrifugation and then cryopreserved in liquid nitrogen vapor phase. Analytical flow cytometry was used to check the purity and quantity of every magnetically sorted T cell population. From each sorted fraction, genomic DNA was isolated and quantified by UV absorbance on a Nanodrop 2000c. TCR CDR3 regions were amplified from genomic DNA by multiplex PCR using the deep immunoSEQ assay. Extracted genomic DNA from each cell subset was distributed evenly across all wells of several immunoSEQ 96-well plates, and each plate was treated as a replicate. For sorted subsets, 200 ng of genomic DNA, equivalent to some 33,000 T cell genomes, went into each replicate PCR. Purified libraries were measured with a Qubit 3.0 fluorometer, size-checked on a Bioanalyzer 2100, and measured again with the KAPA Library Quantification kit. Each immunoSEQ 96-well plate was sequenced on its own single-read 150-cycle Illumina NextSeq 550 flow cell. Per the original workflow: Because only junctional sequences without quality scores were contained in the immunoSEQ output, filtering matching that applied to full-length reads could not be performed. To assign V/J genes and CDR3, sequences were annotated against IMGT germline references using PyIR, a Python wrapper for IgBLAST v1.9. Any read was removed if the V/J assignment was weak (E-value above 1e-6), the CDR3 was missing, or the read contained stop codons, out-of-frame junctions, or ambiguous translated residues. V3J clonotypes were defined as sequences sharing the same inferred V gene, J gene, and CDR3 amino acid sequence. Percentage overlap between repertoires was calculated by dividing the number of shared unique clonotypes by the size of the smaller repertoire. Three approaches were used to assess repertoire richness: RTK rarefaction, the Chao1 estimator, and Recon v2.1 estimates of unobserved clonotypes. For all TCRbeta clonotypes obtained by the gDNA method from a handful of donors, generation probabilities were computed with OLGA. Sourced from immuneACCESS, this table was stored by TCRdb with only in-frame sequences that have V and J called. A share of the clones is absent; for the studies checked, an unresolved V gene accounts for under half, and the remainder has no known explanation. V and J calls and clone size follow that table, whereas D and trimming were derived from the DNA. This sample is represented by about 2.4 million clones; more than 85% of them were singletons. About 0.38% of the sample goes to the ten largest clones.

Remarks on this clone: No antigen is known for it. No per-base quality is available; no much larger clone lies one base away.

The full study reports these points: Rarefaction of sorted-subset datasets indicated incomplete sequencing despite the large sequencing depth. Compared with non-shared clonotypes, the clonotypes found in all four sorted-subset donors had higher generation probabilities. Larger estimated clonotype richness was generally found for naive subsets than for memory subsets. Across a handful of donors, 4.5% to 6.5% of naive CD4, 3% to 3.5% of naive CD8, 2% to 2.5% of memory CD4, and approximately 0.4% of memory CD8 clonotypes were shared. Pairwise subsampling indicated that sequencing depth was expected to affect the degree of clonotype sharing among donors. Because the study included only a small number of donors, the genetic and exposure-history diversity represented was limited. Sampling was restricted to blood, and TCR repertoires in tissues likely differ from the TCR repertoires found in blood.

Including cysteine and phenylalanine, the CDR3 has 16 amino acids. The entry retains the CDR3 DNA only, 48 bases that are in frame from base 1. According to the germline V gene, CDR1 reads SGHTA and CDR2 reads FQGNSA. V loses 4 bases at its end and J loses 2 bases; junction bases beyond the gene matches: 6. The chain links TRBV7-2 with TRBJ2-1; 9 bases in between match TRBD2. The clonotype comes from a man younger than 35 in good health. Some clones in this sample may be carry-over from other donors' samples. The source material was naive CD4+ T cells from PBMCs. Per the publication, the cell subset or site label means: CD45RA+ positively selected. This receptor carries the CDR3 CASSSRQRGAYNEQFF. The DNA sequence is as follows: TGTGCCAGCAGCTCCAGACAGCGGGGGGCCTACAATGAGCAGTTCTTC.